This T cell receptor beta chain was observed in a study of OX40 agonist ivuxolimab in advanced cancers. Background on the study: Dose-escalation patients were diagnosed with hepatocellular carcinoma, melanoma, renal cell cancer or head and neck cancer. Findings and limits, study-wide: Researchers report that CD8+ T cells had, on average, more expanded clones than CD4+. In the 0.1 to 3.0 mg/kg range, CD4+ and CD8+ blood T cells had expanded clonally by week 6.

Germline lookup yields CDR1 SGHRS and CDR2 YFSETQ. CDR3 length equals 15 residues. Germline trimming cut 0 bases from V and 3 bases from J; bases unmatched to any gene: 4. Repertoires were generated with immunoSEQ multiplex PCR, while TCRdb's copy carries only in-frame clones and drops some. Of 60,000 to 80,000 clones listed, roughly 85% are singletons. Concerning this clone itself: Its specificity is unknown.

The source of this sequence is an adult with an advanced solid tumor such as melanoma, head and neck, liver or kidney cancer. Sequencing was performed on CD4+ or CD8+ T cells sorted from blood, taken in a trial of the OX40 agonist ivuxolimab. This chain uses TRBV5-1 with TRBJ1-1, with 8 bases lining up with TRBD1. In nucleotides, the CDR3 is TGCGCCAGCAGCTTGGGGACAGGGATTGACACTGAAGCTTTCTTT. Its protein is CASSLGTGIDTEAFF.